This is a list of T cell receptor beta chains from one sample in a study of blood T cell repertoires in COVID-19. Profiling relied on immunoSEQ multiplex PCR, and the TCRdb table lists in-frame clones only, not all of them. The table includes a few hundred thousand clones, approximately 87% detected once. The specimen was peripheral blood. Receptors were obtained from a woman in her forties or fifties with acute or convalescent COVID-19. Each CDR3 is given without its conserved first and last residue. D genes are given only for firm matches. Part of the rows lack a size; the others show once, few, many or a class for expanded clones.

d_call clone_size j_call v_call cdr3_aa
TRBD1 - TRBJ2-1 TRBV18 ASTRQGSYNEQF
- few TRBJ1-5 TRBV19 ASSTLTGIYNQPQH
- - TRBJ2-7 TRBV5-4 ASSPGQNTYEQY
- - TRBJ2-2 TRBV5-1 ASLDRTNTGELF
TRBD2 - TRBJ2-5 TRBV4-2 ASSPRTSGSWETQY
TRBD2 - TRBJ2-1 TRBV4-1 ASSLYIAGSYYNEQF
TRBD2 - TRBJ2-1 TRBV19 ASSIWTRGVNEQF
- - TRBJ1-1 TRBV5-1 ASSLSVGSEAF
- once TRBJ1-6 TRBV6-1 ASSETQGYNSPLH
TRBD1 - TRBJ1-3 TRBV12-5 ASGLVLGQELNTIY
- - TRBJ1-4 TRBV19 ASSIGSATNEKLF
TRBD2 - TRBJ2-7 TRBV4-2 ASSQDSLAHRYEQY
- - TRBJ1-2 TRBV7-2 ASSSDRRYGYT
- - TRBJ2-7 TRBV19 ASNRQDSYEQY
- - TRBJ1-5 TRBV27 ASSPAADSLDPQH
- - TRBJ2-1 TRBV7-3 ASSLGHDNEQF
- - TRBJ2-5 TRBV7-2 ASSLVPGLGPQETQY
TRBD1 once TRBJ2-3 TRBV19 ASSDRAADTQY
TRBD1 - TRBJ1-5 TRBV9 ASSKTGVDQPQH
TRBD1 - TRBJ1-1 TRBV7-8 ASSARGTGNTEAF
- - TRBJ1-1 TRBV11-3 ASSPGRNTEAF
TRBD1 - TRBJ1-1 TRBV19 ASSRGQGLSEAF
TRBD1 - TRBJ1-4 TRBV27 ASSPYYRGRSNEKLF
TRBD1 - TRBJ2-1 TRBV7-2 ASSRPPGQSQF
TRBD1 once TRBJ2-7 TRBV29-1 SARRQGTGSGEQY
- few TRBJ1-1 TRBV28 ASRGTAGAAEAF
- - TRBJ1-4 TRBV5-3 ARSSQPGRGEEKLF
TRBD2 - TRBJ2-7 TRBV4-3 ASSQLAGLLYEQY
TRBD2 once TRBJ2-1 TRBV5-1 ASSLVAGVYNEQF
- - TRBJ2-1 TRBV27 ASTKKGDYNEQF
TRBD1 - TRBJ2-7 TRBV19 ASSMGQAIYEQY
- - TRBJ2-4 TRBV6-5 ASSYGRGKNIQY
TRBD2 - TRBJ2-1 TRBV28 ASSLIAGGPPL
TRBD1 - TRBJ1-1 TRBV7-3 ASSRGTGSTEAF
TRBD2 - TRBJ2-1 TRBV30 ASPGLANNEQF
- - TRBJ1-4 TRBV9 ASSVGTREKEKLF
- - TRBJ1-1 TRBV7-9 ASSLAGVNTEAF
TRBD1 - TRBJ1-6 TRBV5-4 ASRRQGTNSPLH
- - TRBJ1-6 TRBV25-1 ASSEGHSPLH